This TCR beta chain was sequenced during a study of tumor and adjacent non-tumor tissue in lung cancer. RNA was extracted from bulk tissue without any cell sorting. More than 3 cm separated this lung sample from the edge of the tumor. Donors were chemotherapy-naive, newly diagnosed lung cancer surgical patients in China, August–November 2014. Three rounds of nested PCR, following a modified ARM-PCR protocol, produced the TCRbeta library. Each CDR3 protein gets one entry after TCRdb re-called the multiplex PCR reads with MiXCR. In the table there are some 100,000 distinct CDR3 sequences, about 65% of which are singletons. This clonotype was recorded many times. Its antigen is currently unknown. Study-wide results and limits: Tumor repertoires had a smaller top 100 clone share than normal lung. Compared with tumor, normal lung showed significantly lower TCR diversity. Shorter survival was associated with higher TCR diversity in tumors.

This clonotype was obtained from a man aged 60 to 69 with non-small cell lung cancer. Sequencing was performed on distant non-tumor lung tissue.

The CDR3 DNA reads TGTGCCAGCAGTTTAGCGCTAACAGCTTATGGCTACACCTTC. Protein: CASSLALTAYGYTF. This chain links TRBV12-3 or TRBV12-4 with TRBJ1-2; D unclear. The CDR3 is made up of 14 amino acids. The V gene lost 0 bases and the J gene lost 5 bases, with 10 bases spanning the gap.